The entry below describes one T cell receptor (beta chain). This entry belongs to a study of technical replicates of blood from a few donors. Germline V lookup: CDR1 SGHNT, CDR2 YENEEA. The CDR3 is made up of 16 amino acids. Trimming removed 5 bases at V and 1 base at J, with 15 bases between. TCRdb keeps only in-frame clones here, not all; method: immunoSEQ multiplex PCR. The sample carries about 83,000 clones, 92% recorded once. Sequenced input: T cells isolated from PBMCs. This TCR was recovered from a human donor in good health. This sequence joins TRBV11-3 and TRBJ1-3, with a tentative D call TRBD1 (6 bases). For the CDR3, the DNA is TGTGCCAGCAGCCTCAGACAGGTAGGTTCTGGAAACACCATATATTTT. Its protein is CASSLRQVGSGNTIYF. The complete variable domain, with remaining parts taken from reference TRBV11-3 and TRBJ1-3, reads EAGVVQSPRYKIIEKKQPVAFWCNPISGHNTLYWYLQNLGQGPELLIRYENEEAVDDSQLPKDRFSAERLKGVDSTLKIQPAELGDSAVYLCASSLRQVGSGNTIYFGEGSWLTVV.